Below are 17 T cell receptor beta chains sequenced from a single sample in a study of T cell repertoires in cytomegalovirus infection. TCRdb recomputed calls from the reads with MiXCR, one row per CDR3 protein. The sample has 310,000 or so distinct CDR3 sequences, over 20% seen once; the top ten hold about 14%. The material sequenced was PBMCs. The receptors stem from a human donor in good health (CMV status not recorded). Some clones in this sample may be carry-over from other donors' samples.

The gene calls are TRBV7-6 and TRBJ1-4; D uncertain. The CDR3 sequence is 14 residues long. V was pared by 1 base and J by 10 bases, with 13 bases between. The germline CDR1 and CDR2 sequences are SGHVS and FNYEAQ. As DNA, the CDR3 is TGTGCCAGCAGCTTAGAGTACGGTTGGGGAAAACTGTTTTTT. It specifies CASSLEYGWGKLFF.

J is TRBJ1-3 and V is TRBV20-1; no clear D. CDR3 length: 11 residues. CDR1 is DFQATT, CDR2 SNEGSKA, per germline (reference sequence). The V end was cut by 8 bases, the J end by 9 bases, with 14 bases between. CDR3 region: CSLYADSTIYF. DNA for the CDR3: TGCAGTCTTTACGCCGATAGCACCATATATTTT.

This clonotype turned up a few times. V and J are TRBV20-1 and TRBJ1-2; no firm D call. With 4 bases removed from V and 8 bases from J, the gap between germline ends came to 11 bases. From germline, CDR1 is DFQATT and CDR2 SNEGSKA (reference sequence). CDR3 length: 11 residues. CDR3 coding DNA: TGCAGTGCTAAAAGCCCGGGGGGCTACACCTTC. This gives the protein CSAKSPGGYTF.

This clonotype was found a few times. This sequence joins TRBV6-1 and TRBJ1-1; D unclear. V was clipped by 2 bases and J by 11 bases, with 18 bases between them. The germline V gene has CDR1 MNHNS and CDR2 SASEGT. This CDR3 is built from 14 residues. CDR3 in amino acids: CASSELRDRLMAFF. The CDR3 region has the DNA TGTGCCAGCAGTGAACTTAGGGATCGGTTAATGGCTTTCTTT.

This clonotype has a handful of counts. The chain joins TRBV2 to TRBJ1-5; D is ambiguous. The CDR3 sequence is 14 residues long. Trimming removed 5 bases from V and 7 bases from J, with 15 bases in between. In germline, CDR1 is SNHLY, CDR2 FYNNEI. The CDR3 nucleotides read TGTGCCAGCAGTACGGGCCTGTTGAGCCAGCCCCAGCATTTT. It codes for CASSTGLLSQPQHF. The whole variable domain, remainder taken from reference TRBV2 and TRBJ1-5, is EPEVTQTPSHQVTQMGQEVILRCVPISNHLYFYWYRQILGQKVEFLVSFYNNEISEKSEIFDDQFSVERPDGSNFTLKIRSTKLEDSAMYFCASSTGLLSQPQHFGDGTRLSIL.

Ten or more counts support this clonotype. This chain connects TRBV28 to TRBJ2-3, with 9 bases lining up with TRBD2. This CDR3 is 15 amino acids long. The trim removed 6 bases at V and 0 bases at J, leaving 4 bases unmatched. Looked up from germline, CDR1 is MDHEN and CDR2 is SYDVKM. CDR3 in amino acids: CASSSSGTSTDTQYF. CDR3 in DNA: TGTGCCAGCAGCTCTAGCGGGACTAGCACAGATACGCAGTATTTT.

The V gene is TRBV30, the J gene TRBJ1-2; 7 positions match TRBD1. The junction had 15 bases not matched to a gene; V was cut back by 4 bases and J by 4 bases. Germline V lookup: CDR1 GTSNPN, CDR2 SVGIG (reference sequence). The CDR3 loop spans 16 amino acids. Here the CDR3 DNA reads TGTGCCTGGAAACGACAGGGAAATGTGATGGTCTATGGCTACACCTTC. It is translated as CAWKRQGNVMVYGYTF.

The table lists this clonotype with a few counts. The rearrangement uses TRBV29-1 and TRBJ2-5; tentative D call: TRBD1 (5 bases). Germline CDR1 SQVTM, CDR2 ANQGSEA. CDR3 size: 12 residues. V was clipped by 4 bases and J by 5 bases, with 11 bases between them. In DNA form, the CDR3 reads TGCAGCGTTGTTAGGGGCGGCGAGACCCAGTACTTC. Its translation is CSVVRGGETQYF.

The CDR3 bases are TGTGCCAGCAGCCGCCCGGGACAGGGGGCCTGGAACACTGAAGCTTTCTTT. This encodes CASSRPGQGAWNTEAFF. The chain recombines TRBV14 with TRBJ1-1; 12 bases agree with TRBD1. Trimming at V came to 4 bases and at J to 1 base, leaving 7 bases not matched to a gene. The germline V gene encodes CDR1 SGHDN and CDR2 FVKESK. The CDR3 totals 17 residues.

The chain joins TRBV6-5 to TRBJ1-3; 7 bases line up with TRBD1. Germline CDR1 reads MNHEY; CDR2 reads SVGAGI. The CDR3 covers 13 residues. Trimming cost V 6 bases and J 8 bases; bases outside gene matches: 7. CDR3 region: CASSVGTDDTIYF. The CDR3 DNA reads TGTGCCAGCAGCGTCGGGACAGACGACACCATATATTTT.

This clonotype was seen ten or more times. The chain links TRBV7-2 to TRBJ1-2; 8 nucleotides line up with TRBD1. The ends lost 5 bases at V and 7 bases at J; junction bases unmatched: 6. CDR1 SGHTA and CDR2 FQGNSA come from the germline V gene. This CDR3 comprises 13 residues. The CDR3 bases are TGTGCCAGCAGCACGGACAGGGCCTCTGGCTACACCTTC. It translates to CASSTDRASGYTF.

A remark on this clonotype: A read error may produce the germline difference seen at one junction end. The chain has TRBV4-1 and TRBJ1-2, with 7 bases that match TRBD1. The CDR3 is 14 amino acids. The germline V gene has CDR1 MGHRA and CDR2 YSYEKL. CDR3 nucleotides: TGTGCCAGCAGCCTCAACGACAGGGTGAATGGCTACACCTTC. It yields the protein CASSLNDRVNGYTF.

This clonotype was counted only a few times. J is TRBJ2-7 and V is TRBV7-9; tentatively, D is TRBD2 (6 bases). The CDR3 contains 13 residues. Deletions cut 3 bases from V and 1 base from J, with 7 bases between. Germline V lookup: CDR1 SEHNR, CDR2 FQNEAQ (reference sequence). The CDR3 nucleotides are TGTGCCAGCAGCTTTGCGGGGTCCTACGAGCAGTACTTC. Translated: CASSFAGSYEQYF. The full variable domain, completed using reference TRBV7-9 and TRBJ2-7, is DTGVSQNPRHKITKRGQNVTFRCDPISEHNRLYWYRQTLGQGPEFLTYFQNEAQLEKSRLLSDRFSAERPKGSFSTLEIQRTEQGDSAMYLCASSFAGSYEQYFGPGTRLTVT.

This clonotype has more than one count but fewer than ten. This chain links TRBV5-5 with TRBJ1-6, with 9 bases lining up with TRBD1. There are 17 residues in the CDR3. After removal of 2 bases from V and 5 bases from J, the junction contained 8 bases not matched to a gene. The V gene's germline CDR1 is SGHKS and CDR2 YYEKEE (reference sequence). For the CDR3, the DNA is TGTGCCAGCAGCTTAACCGGGACAGGGCGGAATAATTCACCCCTCCACTTT. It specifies CASSLTGTGRNNSPLHF.

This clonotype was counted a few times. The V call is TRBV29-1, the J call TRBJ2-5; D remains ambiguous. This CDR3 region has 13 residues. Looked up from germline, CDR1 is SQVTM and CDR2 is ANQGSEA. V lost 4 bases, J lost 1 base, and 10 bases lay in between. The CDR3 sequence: CSVARTAQETQYF. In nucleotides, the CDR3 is TGCAGCGTTGCGCGAACGGCCCAAGAGACCCAGTACTTC. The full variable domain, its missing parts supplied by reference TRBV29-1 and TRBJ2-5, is SAVISQKPSRDICQRGTSLTIQCQVDSQVTMMFWYRQQPGQSLTLIATANQGSEATYESGFVIDKFPISRPNLTFSTLTVSNMSPEDSSIYLCSVARTAQETQYFGPGTRLLVL.

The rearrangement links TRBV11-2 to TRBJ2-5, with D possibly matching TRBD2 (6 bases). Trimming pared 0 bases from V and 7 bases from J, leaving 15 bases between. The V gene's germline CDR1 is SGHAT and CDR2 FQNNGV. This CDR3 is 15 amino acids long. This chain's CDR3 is CASSLDQAGLGTQYF. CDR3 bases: TGTGCCAGCAGCTTAGATCAGGCGGGGCTTGGGACCCAGTACTTC. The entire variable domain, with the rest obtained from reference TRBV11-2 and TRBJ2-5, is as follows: EAGVAQSPRYKIIEKRQSVAFWCNPISGHATLYWYQQILGQGPKLLIQFQNNGVVDDSQLPKDRFSAERLKGVDSTLKIQPAKLEDSAVYLCASSLDQAGLGTQYFGPGTRLLVL.

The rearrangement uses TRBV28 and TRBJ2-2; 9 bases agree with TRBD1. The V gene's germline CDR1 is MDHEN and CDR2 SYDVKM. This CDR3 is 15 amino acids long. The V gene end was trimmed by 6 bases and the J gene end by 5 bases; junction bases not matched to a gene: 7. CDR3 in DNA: TGTGCCAGCAGGACCGGGACAGGGTCGACCGGGGAGCTGTTTTTT. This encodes CASRTGTGSTGELFF.